The T cell receptor beta chain described here comes from a study of blood T cell repertoires in COVID-19. TCRdb's table, derived via immunoSEQ multiplex PCR, lists solely in-frame clones and lacks some. Of around 200,000 clones in the sample, about nine tenths were seen once. V trimming: 4 bases; J trimming: 6 bases; junction bases outside the gene matches: 10. The germline V gene has CDR1 LGHNA and CDR2 YSLEER. The CDR3 has 15 amino acids. The chain is built from TRBV4-3 and TRBJ1-2, with 8 bases fitting TRBD1. The sequence derives from a woman aged 40 to 55 with acute COVID-19. The specimen was PBMCs or T cells enriched from blood (not recorded which). The CDR3 region is CASSRQTGAGDGYTF. Written as DNA, the CDR3 is TGCGCCAGCAGCCGCCAGACAGGGGCCGGCGATGGCTACACCTTC.